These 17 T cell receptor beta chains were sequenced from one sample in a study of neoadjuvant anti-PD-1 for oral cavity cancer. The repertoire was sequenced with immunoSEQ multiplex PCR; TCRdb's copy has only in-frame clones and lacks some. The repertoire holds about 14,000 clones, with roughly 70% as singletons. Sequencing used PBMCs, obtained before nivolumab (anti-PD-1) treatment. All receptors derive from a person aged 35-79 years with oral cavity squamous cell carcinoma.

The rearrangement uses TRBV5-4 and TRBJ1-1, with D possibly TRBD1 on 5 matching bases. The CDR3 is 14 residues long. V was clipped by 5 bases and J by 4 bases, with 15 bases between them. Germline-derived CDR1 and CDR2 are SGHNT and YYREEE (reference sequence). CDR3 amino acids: CASSLARDGTEAFF. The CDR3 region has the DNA TGTGCCAGCAGTCTTGCCAGGGATGGCACTGAAGCTTTCTTT.

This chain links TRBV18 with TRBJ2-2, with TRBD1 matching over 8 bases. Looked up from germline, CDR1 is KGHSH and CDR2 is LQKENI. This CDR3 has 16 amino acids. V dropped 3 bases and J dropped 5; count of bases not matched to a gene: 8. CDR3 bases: TGTGCCAGCTCACCCGCTCAGGGGGCGAGTACCGGGGAGCTGTTTTTT. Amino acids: CASSPAQGASTGELFF.

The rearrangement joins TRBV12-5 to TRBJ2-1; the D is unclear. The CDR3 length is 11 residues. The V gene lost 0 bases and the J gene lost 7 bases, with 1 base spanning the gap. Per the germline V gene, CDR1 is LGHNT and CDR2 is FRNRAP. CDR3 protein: CASGLVNEQFF. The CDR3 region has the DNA TGTGCTAGTGGTTTGGTAAATGAGCAGTTCTTC.

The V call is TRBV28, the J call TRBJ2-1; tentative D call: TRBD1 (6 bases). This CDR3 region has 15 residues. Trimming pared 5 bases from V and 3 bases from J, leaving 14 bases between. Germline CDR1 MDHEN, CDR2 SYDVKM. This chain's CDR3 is CASSAGAGRYNEQFF. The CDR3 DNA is TGTGCCAGCAGTGCAGGGGCAGGCCGCTACAATGAGCAGTTCTTC.

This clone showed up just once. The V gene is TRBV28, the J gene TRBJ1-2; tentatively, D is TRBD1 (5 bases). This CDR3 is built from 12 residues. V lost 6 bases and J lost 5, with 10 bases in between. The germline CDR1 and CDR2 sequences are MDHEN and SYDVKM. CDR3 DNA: TGTGCCAGCAGCGTGGGGCAGTATGGCTACACCTTC. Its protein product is CASSVGQYGYTF.

Here the CDR3 reads CASSQVDLISYNEQFF. The DNA of the CDR3 is TGCGCCAGCAGCCAGGTTGACTTGATATCCTACAATGAGCAGTTCTTC. The chain carries TRBV4-1 and TRBJ2-1; no clear D. The CDR3 totals 16 residues. The germline V gene encodes CDR1 MGHRA and CDR2 YSYEKL. Deletions cut 3 bases from V and 1 base from J, with 13 bases between.

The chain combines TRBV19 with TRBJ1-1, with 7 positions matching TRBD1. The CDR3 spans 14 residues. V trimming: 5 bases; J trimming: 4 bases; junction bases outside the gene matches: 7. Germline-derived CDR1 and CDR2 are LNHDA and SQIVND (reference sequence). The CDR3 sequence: CASSSRQGPTEAFF. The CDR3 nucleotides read TGTGCCAGTAGTTCCAGACAGGGCCCCACTGAAGCTTTCTTT.

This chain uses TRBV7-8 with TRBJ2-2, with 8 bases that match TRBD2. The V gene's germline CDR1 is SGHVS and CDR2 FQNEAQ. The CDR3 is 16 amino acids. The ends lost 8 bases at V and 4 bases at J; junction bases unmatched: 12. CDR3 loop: CASRPPGLAATGELFF. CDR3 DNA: TGTGCCAGCCGCCCCCCCGGACTAGCAGCCACCGGGGAGCTGTTTTTT.

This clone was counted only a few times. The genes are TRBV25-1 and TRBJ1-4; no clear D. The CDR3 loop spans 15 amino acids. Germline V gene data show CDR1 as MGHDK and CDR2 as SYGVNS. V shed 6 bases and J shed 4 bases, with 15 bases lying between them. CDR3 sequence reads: CASRGGPQVNEKLFF. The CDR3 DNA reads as TGTGCCAGCAGGGGTGGCCCGCAAGTTAATGAAAAACTGTTTTTT.

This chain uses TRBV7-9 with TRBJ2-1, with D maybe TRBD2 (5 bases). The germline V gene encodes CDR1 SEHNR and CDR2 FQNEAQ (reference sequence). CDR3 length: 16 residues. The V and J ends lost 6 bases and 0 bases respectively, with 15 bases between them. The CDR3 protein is CASSPQVARSYNEQFF. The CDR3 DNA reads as TGTGCCAGCAGTCCTCAGGTAGCGCGCTCCTACAATGAGCAGTTCTTC. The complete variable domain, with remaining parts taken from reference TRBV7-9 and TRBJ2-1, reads DTGVSQNPRHKITKRGQNVTFRCDPISEHNRLYWYRQTLGQGPEFLTYFQNEAQLEKSRLLSDRFSAERPKGSFSTLEIQRTEQGDSAMYLCASSPQVARSYNEQFFGPGTRLTVL.

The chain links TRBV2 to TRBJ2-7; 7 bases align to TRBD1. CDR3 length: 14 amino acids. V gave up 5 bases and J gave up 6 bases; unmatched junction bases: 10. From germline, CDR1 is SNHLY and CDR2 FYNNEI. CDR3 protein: CASSRTGPGREQYF. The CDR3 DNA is TGTGCCAGCAGTCGGACAGGCCCAGGTCGCGAGCAGTACTTC.

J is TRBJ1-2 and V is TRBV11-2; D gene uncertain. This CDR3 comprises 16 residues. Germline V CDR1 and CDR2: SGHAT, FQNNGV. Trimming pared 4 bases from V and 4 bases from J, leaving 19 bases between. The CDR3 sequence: CASSSAGPGRLYGYTF. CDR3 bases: TGTGCCAGCAGCTCAGCAGGCCCTGGGCGGCTCTATGGCTACACCTTC.

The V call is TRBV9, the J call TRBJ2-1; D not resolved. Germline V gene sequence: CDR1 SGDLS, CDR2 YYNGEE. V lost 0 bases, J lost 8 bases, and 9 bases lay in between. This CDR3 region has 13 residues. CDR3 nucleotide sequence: TGTGCCAGCAGCGTAGCAGTCGGCTATGAGCAGTTCTTC. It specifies CASSVAVGYEQFF.

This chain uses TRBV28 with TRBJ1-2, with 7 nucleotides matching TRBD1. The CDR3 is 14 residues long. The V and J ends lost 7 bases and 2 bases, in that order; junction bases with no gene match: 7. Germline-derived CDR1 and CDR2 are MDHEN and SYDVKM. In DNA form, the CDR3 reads TGTGCCAGCAACCCGGACAGGACCAACTATGGCTACACCTTC. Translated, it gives CASNPDRTNYGYTF.

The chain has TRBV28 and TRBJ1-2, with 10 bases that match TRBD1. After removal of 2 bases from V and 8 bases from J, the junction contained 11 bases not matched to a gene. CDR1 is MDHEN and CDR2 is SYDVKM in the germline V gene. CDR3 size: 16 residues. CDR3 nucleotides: TGTGCCAGCAGTTTACCAACGATAGGACAGGGGGGAGGCTACACCTTC. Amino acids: CASSLPTIGQGGGYTF.

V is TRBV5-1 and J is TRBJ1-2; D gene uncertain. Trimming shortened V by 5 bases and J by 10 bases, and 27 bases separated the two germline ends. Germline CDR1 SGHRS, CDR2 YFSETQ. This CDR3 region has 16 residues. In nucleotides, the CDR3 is TGCGCCAGCAGTCAGACCGGGCCCGGGTTAACTATTGACTACACCTTC. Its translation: CASSQTGPGLTIDYTF.

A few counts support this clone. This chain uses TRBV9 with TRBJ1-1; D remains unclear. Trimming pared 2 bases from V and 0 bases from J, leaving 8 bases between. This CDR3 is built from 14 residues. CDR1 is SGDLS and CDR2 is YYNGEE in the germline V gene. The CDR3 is CASSVTGMNTEAFF. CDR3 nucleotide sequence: TGTGCCAGCAGCGTTACTGGGATGAACACTGAAGCTTTCTTT.